This T cell receptor beta chain was sequenced in a study of response to subunit inactivated influenza vaccine. TCRdb processed the RT-PCR reads anew with MiXCR; each CDR3 protein has one entry. The profile shows a few hundred thousand distinct CDR3 sequences, more than 9% of them singletons. The CDR3 covers 16 residues. V lost 0 bases to trimming and J lost 5 bases, with 13 bases between them. Germline V gene sequence: CDR1 MNHNS, CDR2 SASEGT. This clonotype was detected a few times. Sequenced here: non-naive T cells sorted from PBMCs, sampled roughly 15 days before vaccination. The chain carries TRBV6-1 and TRBJ1-4; the D is unclear. This sequence originates from a man aged 45-65 years who received an inactivated influenza vaccine. CDR3: CASSEAGNRFNEKLFF. In nucleotides, the CDR3 is TGTGCCAGCAGTGAAGCGGGGAATAGGTTCAATGAAAAACTGTTTTTT.